Included here is one TCR beta chain sequence, with context. Its target antigen remains unknown. Library creation used the immunoSEQ multiplex PCR assay. A mixture of 60 forward primers for TCR Vbeta segments and 13 reverse primers for TCR Jbeta segments was used in the multiplex PCR. A multiplex PCR assay on genomic DNA amplified the CDR3 region of rearranged TCR beta genes. On the Illumina HiSeq System, the amplified TCR beta libraries were sequenced as 87-base-pair reads. The study's own analysis went as follows. A later analysis tallied around 82 million unique TCR beta chains across the 666 repertoires, and approximately 11 million of those chains were shared by two or more donors. A nearest-neighbor algorithm error-corrected the raw reads and collapsed the reads into unique sequences, merging closely related sequences to remove PCR and sequencing errors. V, D and J gene segments were assigned by aligning CDR3 sequences to IMGT reference sequences. Each retained sequence needed at least a six-nucleotide match to both a V gene segment and a J gene segment. A rearrangement counted as productive if the CDR3 had no stop codons and remained in frame with V and J, and every other rearrangement counted as non-productive. CDR3 was defined according to IMGT convention as the region running from the second conserved V-encoded cysteine to the conserved J-encoded phenylalanine. In an earlier analysis of more than 550 of the donors, sequences lacking an unambiguous match to a single V gene segment were excluded. In an earlier analysis of 587 of the donors, V segments were called functional above 56.7% productive rearrangements and were called segregating when the between-donor standard deviation exceeded 5%. A statistical classification framework was developed to diagnose cytomegalovirus status using the catalog of TCR beta chain sequences. A later analysis assigned V and J genes by comparing TCR nucleotide sequences with IMGT/GENE-DB human TR gene sequences. Using the TCRdist pipeline, a later analysis assigned CDR3 sequences along with most-parsimonious VDJ recombination scenarios. In a later analysis, each TCR beta chain was defined by its CDR3 amino acid sequence together with its V-gene family, and reads lacking a unique V-gene family were excluded. To address suspected cross-contamination and a sequencing artifact, a later analysis removed under 600 highly shared, low-generation-probability nucleotide sequences. For each public chain, a later analysis derived a clonal expansion index from normalized ranks of inferred template counts within each repertoire. Generation probabilities in a later analysis came from a VDJ recombination model fitted to out-of-frame rearrangements, and those results were checked against IGoR. In a later analysis, hypergeometric tests were used to score TCR-TCR, TCR-HLA and TCR-CMV co-occurrence, with a repertoire-size bias correction applied to TCR pairs. A later analysis estimated false discovery rates by permuting HLA or CMV assignments 20 times. In a later analysis, co-occurring TCRs were grouped using DBSCAN, with TCRdist sequence similarity added in when clustering inside HLA-allele-positive subsets. Repertoires with fewer than 30,000 or more than 120,000 public chains were left out of co-occurrence clustering, as were four to six repertoires with anomalous nucleotide sharing. The table was pulled from immuneACCESS by TCRdb, which kept in-frame rearrangements only. Such tables lose some clones; where checked, under half of the loss comes from unresolved V genes, and the rest has no known cause. That table gives V, J and clone size, and the DNA gave D and trimming. The record for this sample contains 150,000 to 200,000 clones. The top ten clones comprise 1% to 1.5% of the sample.

The sample belongs to a study of cytomegalovirus exposure and HLA in healthy donors (dated by TCRdb to about 2017). At the level of the whole study: According to an earlier analysis of 587 of the donors, about 179 million T cells yielded 120 million or so unique TCR beta sequences and about 300 Gb of sequence data. A later analysis re-analyzed previously published TCR beta repertoires from about 730 donors and added high-resolution HLA genotyping to study TCR occurrence patterns. All discovery cohort repertoires had been generated using a single sequencing platform. An early release that covered about 640 HLA-typed donors contained 300 to 350 gigabases of sequencing data and 65 million to 100 million unique TCR sequences. HLA typing included class I and class II loci at four-digit resolution. Rather than drawing on any new phenotypic data, the later analysis identified candidate immune exposures from TCR beta sequences and the way those sequences occurred across donors. In an earlier analysis of 587 of the donors, high-throughput TCR beta sequencing was used to judge whether each TCR beta V gene segment behaved as functional or pseudogenic. The study aimed to test whether signatures of past pathogen exposure could be identified by cataloging public T cell receptors. Of the approximately 400 genotyped donors, about 84% fell in the genetic ancestry cluster associated with self-reported Caucasian donors. Alongside the repertoire data, information on donor age, sex, ethnicity and CMV serostatus was compiled. In a later genetic analysis, genome-wide SNP genotypes for about three fifths of the roughly 670 donors were used, and that subset was treated as a discovery cohort. The T cell repertoires of 550 to 850 subjects were profiled by immunosequencing and related to cytomegalovirus serostatus. A handful of DR-DQ haplotypes were treated as single units for association and clustering because of strong linkage in the cohort. Across 398 genotyped donors of the cohort, an average of about 220,000 unique TCR beta nucleotide sequences per donor were sequenced, and about a sixth of those sequences were non-productive. To predict cytomegalovirus infection status, the study brought together high-throughput TCR immunosequencing, statistical association of individual TCRs with disease status, and machine learning. Typing coverage differed by locus: A, B, C, DRB1 and DQB1 were typed in about 629-640 donors, DQA1 in approximately 520, DPA1 in 600 to 610, and DPB1 in approximately 450. In addition to the first cohort of 666 subjects, a separate validation cohort of under 150 different subjects was used.

Broader findings and caveats from the paper: According to a later analysis, parvovirus B19, influenza, CMV and Epstein-Barr virus appeared linked to several top co-occurrence clusters. Assigning TCR associations to individual alleles was difficult when HLA alleles, especially DR and DQ, strongly co-occurred. A few of the identified cytomegalovirus-associated TCR beta chains were confirmed in vitro to be specific for cytomegalovirus antigens. Broadly in line with IMGT annotations, most TCR beta V segments showed up in productive rearrangements about 87% or about 30% of the time in an earlier analysis of 587 of the donors. The sequencing pipeline was judged likely to have produced a cluster of highly shared sequence variants as a technical artifact. A later analysis associated approximately 17,000 TCR beta sequences with specific HLA alleles at a false discovery rate of 0.05. A further reported finding was that TCR beta sequences accurately predicted the HLA-A and HLA-B alleles for most subjects in the first cohort. Sequencing depth was assumed to be roughly uniform across donors in the presence/absence analyses, though that assumption may not hold. In the study, around 160 TCR beta chains were listed as associated with cytomegalovirus. In a later analysis, the rate of TCR association differed among HLA loci, with DRB1 alleles having the most associated TCRs and HLA-C alleles having the fewest. Linkage disequilibrium might explain the correlated functional status among segregating V segments, but an unknown experimental factor could not be excluded. While some public TCRs were present in many individuals, most TCR sequences turned up only very rarely across donors. The classifier was reported to diagnose cytomegalovirus status with high specificity and sensitivity in both the original and validation cohorts. In a later analysis, HLA-associated TCR beta chains were found to be more clonally expanded and to have lower generation probabilities than equally common non-associated chains. In a later genetic analysis, fewer N-insertions in productive TCRs were reported among donors in an Asian-associated ancestry cluster than the approximately 670-donor mean. The earlier analysis of approximately 560 of the donors excluded over 15 rarely observed V segments, including chromosome 9 orphons, because counts were too low. According to the authors, the approach could potentially be generalized to other disease states and immunological phenotypes. Because HLA typing was unavailable for some donors at each locus, only the typed subset was used in association tests. In a later analysis, most CMV-associated TCR beta chains were found to appear HLA-restricted, with HLA associations seemingly driven largely by CMV exposure. Some IMGT-functional V segments, including TRBV6-2 and TRBV6-3, could not be distinguished by the 87-base-pair reads and were therefore excluded. In a later genetic analysis, a missense DCLRE1C variant was associated with V-gene and J-gene trimming of TCR beta chains, and the association was replicated in an independent cohort. Immune exposure information for the cohort was limited to CMV serostatus. The cohort was sequenced for TCR beta chains only, and without alpha or paired-chain data the features that could be detected were limited.

The cohort consisted of 600 to 750 healthy bone marrow donors. At the time of sampling, every cohort member was nominally healthy, though immune exposures that went unrecorded were likely present. The donor was CMV seronegative and belonged to the group of roughly 330 seronegative cohort members. A peripheral blood sample was collected from each donor, and TCR beta sequencing was performed on peripheral blood mononuclear cells. Genomic DNA extraction from the blood cell samples was performed with the Qiagen DNeasy Blood Extraction Kit. The CDR1 and CDR2 encoded by the germline V gene are SNHLY and FYNNEI. The CDR3 starts with the cysteine, ends with the phenylalanine, and has 13 residues. Kept here is only the CDR3 DNA, which spans 39 bases and is read in frame from base 1. The junction carries 7 bases between V and J, which are trimmed by 5 bases and 0 bases respectively.

The chain employs TRBV2 and TRBJ1-1, with the D gene too uncertain to name. Sequencing was performed on PBMCs. The source of this sequence is a woman aged 55-70 years in good health and CMV-seronegative. The DNA reads TGTGCCAGCAGTTTACAAATGAACACTGAAGCTTTCTTT. It encodes CASSLQMNTEAFF.